This TCR beta chain was sequenced in a study of T cell responses to AZD1222 COVID-19 vaccine. Whole-study results and caveats: Donors in the cohort were predominantly white British and more often female, and clonal diversity was possibly underestimated. Nearly half of spike-specific TCRs reportedly go after variant regions that carry no mutations. Only 5 or 6 individuals given AZD1222 were seropositive at baseline.

Worth noting for this clone: The antigen remains undetermined.

Germline lookup yields CDR1 SEHNR and CDR2 FQNEAQ (reference sequence). Deletions cut 1 base from V and 2 bases from J, with 9 bases between. This CDR3 spans 14 amino acids. Using immunoSEQ multiplex PCR, the repertoire was profiled, and TCRdb retains in-frame clones only, with some absent. The sample has approximately 130,000 clones, more than 85% seen once. The source material was peripheral blood, sampled on day 0 of AZD1222 vaccination. The rearrangement joins TRBV7-9 to TRBJ2-7; no clear D. This TCR came from an adult in good health. CDR3 nucleotides: TGTGCCAGCAGCTTAGGGGCCTTGACCTACGAGCAGTACTTC. It is translated as CASSLGALTYEQYF.